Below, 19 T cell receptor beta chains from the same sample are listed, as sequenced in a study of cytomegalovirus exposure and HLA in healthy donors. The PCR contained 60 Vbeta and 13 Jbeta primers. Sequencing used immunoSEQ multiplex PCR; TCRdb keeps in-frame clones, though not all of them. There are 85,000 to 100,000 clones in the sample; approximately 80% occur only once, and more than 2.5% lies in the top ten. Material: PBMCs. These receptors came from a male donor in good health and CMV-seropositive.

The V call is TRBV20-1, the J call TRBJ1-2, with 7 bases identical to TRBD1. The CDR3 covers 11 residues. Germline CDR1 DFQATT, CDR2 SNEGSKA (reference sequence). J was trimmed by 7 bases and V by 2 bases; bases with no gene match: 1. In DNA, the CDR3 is TGCAGTGCTAGACAGGGGGGTGGCTACACCTTC. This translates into CSARQGGGYTF.

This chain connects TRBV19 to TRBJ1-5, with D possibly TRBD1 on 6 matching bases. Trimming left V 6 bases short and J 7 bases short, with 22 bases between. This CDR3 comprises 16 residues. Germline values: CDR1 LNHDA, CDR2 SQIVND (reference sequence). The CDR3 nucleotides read TGTGCCAGTAGCCTATCCCCAGGGGTTCTGGGACAGCCCCAGCATTTT. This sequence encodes CASSLSPGVLGQPQHF.

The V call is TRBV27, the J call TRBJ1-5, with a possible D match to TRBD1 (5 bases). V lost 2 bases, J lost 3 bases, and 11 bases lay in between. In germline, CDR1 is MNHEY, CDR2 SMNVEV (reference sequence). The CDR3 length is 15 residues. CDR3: CASSLRVGANQPQHF. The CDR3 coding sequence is TGTGCCAGCAGTTTACGGGTAGGGGCCAATCAGCCCCAGCATTTT.

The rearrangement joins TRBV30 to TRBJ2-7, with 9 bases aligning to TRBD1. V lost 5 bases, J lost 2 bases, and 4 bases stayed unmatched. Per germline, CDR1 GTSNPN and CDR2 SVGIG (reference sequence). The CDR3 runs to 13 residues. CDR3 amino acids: CAWGTGITYEQYF. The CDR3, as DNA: TGTGCCTGGGGGACAGGGATTACCTACGAGCAGTACTTC.

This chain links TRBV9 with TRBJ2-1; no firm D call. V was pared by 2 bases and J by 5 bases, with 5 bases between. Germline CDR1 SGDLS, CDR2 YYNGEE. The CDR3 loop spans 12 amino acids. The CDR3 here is CASSVRDNEQFF. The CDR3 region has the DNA TGTGCCAGCAGCGTCCGGGACAATGAGCAGTTCTTC.

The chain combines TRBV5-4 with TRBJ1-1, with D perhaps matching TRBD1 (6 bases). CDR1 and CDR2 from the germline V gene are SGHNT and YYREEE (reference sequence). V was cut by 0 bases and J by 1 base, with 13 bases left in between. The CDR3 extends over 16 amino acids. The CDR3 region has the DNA TGTGCCAGCAGCTTGGGGGAGGGGGTGAAGAACACTGAAGCTTTCTTT. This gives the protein CASSLGEGVKNTEAFF.

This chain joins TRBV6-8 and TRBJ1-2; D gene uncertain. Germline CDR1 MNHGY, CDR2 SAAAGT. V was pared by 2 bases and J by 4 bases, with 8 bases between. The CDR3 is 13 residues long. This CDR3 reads CASSYRVIYGYTF. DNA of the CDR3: TGTGCCAGCAGTTACCGAGTGATCTATGGCTACACCTTC.

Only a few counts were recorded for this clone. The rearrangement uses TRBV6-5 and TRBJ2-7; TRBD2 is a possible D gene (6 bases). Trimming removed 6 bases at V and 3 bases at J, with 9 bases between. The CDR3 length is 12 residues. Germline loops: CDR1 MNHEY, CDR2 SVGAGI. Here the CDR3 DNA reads TGTGCCAGCAGGGGGACTCACTACGAGCAGTACTTC. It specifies CASRGTHYEQYF.

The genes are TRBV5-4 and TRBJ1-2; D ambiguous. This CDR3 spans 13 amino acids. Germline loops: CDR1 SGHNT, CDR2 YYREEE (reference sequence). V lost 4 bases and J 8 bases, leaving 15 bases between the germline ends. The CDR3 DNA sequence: TGTGCCAGCAGCGCGGACGGGTGGGAGGGCTACACCTTC. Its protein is CASSADGWEGYTF.

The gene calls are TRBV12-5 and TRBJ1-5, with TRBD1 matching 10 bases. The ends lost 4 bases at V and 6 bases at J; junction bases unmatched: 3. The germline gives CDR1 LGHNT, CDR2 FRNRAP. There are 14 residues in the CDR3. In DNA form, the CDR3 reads TGTGCTAGTGGTTCAGGACAGGGGGGTCAGCCCCAGCATTTT. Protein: CASGSGQGGQPQHF.

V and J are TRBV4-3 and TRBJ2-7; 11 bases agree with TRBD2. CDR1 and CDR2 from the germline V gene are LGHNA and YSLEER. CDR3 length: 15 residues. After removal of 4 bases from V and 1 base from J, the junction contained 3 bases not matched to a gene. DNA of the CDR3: TGCGCCAGCAGCCGCCGACTAGCGGGGTCCTACGAGCAGTACTTC. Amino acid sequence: CASSRRLAGSYEQYF.

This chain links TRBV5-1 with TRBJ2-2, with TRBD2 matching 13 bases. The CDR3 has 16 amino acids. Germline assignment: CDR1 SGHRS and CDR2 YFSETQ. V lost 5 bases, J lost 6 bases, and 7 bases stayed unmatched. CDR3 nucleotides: TGCGCCAGCAGTTCTGGGACTAGCGGGGCCTCCGGGGAGCTGTTTTTT. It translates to CASSSGTSGASGELFF.

The CDR3 reads CASSEGLAGSQPQHF. As DNA, the CDR3 is TGTGCCAGCAGTGAAGGCTTGGCGGGGAGTCAGCCCCAGCATTTT. The J gene is TRBJ1-5, the V gene TRBV6-1; unclear D gene. This CDR3 contains 15 residues. Germline V CDR1 and CDR2: MNHNS, SASEGT. V was trimmed by 1 base and J by 6 bases, leaving 13 bases between them.

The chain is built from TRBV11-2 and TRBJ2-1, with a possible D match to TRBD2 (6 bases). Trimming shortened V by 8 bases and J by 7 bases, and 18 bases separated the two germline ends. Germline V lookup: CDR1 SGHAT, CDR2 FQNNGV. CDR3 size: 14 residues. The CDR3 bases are TGTGCCAGCTCCCCGGCGGGCGCGGGGAATGAGCAGTTCTTC. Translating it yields CASSPAGAGNEQFF.

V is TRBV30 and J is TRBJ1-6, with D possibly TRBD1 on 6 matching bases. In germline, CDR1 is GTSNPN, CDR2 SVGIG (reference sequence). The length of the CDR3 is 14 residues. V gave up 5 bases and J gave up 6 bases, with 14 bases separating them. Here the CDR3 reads CAWGPGGVNSPLHF. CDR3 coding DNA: TGTGCCTGGGGCCCTGGGGGCGTTAATTCACCCCTCCACTTT.

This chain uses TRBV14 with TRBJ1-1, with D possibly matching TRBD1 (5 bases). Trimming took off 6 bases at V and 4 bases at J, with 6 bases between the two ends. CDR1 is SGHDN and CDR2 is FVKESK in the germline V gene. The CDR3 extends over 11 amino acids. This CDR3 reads CASSQGTEAFF. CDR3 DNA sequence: TGTGCCAGCAGTCAGGGCACTGAAGCTTTCTTT. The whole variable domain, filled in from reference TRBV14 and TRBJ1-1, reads EAGVTQFPSHSVIEKGQTVTLRCDPISGHDNLYWYRRVMGKEIKFLLHFVKESKQDESGMPNNRFLAERTGGTYSTLKVQPAELEDSGVYFCASSQGTEAFFGQGTRLTVV.

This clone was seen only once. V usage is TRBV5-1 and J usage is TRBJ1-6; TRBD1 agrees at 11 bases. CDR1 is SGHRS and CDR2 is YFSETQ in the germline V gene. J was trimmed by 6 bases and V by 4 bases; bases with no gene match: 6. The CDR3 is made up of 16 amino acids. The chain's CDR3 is CASSIGQGAINSPLHF. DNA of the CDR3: TGCGCCAGCAGCATCGGACAGGGGGCGATTAATTCACCCCTCCACTTT.

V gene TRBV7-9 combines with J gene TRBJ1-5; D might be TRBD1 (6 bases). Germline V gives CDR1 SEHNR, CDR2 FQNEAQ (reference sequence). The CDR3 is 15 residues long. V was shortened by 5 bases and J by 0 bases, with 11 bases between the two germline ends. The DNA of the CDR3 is TGTGCCAGCAGCCCACAGGGCCCTAGCAATCAGCCCCAGCATTTT. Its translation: CASSPQGPSNQPQHF.

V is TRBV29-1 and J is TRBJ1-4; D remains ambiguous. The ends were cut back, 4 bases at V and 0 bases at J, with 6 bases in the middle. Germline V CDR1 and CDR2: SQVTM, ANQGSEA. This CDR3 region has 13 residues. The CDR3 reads CSVVRATNEKLFF. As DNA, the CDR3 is TGCAGCGTTGTCCGGGCAACTAATGAAAAACTGTTTTTT.